This T cell receptor (beta chain) originates from a study of Graves' ophthalmopathy and Graves' hyperthyroidism. Study-wide results and limits: Most clonotypes expanded in thyroid above 0.001 frequency were present in blood too.

RNA transcripts were the source from which TCR beta CDR3 regions were amplified. An initial RT-PCR round employing HTBI primers preceded a second-round multiplex PCR. TCRdb redid the calling of the multiplex PCR reads with MiXCR, one entry per CDR3 protein. The table includes 200,000 to 250,000 distinct CDR3 sequences, roughly 21% detected once. From germline, CDR1 is MRHNA and CDR2 SNTAGT. The CDR3 length is 13 residues. The V segment lost 8 bases and the J segment 5 bases; nucleotides outside the gene matches: 4. Pregnancy or lactation, uncontrolled infections and other autoimmune diseases were grounds for excluding patients. This clonotype showed up many times. Its antigen is not known.

The sequenced sample consisted of peripheral blood. This receptor was identified in a woman between 45 and 60 years old with Graves' ophthalmopathy. V and J are TRBV6-4 and TRBJ2-2; 8 bases align to TRBD2. The CDR3 nucleotides are TGTGCCAGCCAAGCGGGAGTGACCGGGGAGCTGTTTTTT. Amino acids: CASQAGVTGELFF.